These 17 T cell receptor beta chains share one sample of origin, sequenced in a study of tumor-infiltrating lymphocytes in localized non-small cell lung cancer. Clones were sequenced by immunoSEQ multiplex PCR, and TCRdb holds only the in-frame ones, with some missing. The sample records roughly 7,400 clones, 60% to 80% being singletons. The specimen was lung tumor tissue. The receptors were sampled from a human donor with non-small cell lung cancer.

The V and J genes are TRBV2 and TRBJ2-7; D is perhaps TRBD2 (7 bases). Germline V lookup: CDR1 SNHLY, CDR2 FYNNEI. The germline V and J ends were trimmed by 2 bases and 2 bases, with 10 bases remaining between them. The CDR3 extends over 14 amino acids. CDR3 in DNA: TGTGCCAGCAGTGAACGGCGGGGGCCCTACGAGCAGTACTTC. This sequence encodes CASSERRGPYEQYF.

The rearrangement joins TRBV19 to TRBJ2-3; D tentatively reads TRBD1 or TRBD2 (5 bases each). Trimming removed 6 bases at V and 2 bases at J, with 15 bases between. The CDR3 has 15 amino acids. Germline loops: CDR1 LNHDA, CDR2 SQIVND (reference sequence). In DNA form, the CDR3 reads TGTGCCAGTAGCCTTGGGACGAGCTACACAGATACGCAGTATTTT. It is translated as CASSLGTSYTDTQYF.

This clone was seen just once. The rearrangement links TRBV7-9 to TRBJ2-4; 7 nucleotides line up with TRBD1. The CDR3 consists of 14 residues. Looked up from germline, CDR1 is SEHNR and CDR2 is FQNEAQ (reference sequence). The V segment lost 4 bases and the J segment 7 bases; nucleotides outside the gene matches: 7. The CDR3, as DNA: TGTGCCAGCAGCTCCCGGACAGGAACTAACATTCAGTACTTC. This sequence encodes CASSSRTGTNIQYF. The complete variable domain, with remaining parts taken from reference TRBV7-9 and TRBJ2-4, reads DTGVSQNPRHKITKRGQNVTFRCDPISEHNRLYWYRQTLGQGPEFLTYFQNEAQLEKSRLLSDRFSAERPKGSFSTLEIQRTEQGDSAMYLCASSSRTGTNIQYFGAGTRLSVL.

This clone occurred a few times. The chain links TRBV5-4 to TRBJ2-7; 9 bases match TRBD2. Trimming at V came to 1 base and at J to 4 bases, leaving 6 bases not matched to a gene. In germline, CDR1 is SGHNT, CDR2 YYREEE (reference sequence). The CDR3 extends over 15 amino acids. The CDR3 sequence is CASSLRASGAYEQYF. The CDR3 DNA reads TGTGCCAGCAGCTTGAGGGCTAGCGGGGCATACGAGCAGTACTTC. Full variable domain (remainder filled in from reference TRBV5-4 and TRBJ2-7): ETGVTQSPTHLIKTRGQQVTLRCSSQSGHNTVSWYQQALGQGPQFIFQYYREEENGRGNFPPRFSGLQFPNYSSELNVNALELDDSALYLCASSLRASGAYEQYFGPGTRLTVT.

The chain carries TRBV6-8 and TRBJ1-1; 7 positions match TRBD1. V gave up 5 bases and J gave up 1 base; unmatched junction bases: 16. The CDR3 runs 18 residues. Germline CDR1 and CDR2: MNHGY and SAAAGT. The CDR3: CASSDPPRQGCENTEAFF. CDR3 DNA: TGTGCCAGCAGTGACCCTCCACGACAGGGATGTGAGAACACTGAAGCTTTCTTT.

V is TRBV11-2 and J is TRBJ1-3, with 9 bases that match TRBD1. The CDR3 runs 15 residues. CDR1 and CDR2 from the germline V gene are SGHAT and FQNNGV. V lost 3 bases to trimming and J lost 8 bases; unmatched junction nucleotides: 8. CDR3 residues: CASSFLQGAGDTIYF. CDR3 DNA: TGTGCCAGCAGCTTTTTACAGGGGGCAGGGGACACCATATATTTT.

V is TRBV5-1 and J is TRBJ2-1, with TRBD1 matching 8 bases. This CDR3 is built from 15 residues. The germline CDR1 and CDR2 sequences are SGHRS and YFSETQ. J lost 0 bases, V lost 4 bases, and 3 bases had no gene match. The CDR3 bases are TGCGCCAGCAGCCAACAGGGGGGCTCCTACAATGAGCAGTTCTTC. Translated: CASSQQGGSYNEQFF.

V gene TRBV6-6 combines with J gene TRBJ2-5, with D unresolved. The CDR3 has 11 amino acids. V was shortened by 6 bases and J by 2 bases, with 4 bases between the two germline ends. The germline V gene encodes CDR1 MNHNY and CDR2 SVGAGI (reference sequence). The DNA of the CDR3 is TGTGCCAGCAGCCCTCAAGAGACCCAGTACTTC. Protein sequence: CASSPQETQYF.

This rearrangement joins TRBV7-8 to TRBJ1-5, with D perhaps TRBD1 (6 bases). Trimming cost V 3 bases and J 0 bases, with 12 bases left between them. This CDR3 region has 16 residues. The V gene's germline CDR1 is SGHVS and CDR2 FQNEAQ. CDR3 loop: CASSFTQGSSNQPQHF. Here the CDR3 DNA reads TGTGCCAGCAGCTTCACCCAGGGGAGTAGCAATCAGCCCCAGCATTTT.

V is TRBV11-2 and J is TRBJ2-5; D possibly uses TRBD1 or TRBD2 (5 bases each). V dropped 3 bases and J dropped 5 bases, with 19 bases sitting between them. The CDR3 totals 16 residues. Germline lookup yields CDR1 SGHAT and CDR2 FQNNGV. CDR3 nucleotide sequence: TGTGCCAGCAGCTTTGGGAGAGGGGCCCTAGATGAGACCCAGTACTTC. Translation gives CASSFGRGALDETQYF.

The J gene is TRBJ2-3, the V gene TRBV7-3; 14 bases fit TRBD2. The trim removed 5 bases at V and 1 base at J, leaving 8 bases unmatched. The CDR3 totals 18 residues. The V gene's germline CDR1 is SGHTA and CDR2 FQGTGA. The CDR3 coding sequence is TGTGCCAGCAGCCCGGGACTAGCGGGAGTTGTAGGCACAGATACGCAGTATTTT. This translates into CASSPGLAGVVGTDTQYF.

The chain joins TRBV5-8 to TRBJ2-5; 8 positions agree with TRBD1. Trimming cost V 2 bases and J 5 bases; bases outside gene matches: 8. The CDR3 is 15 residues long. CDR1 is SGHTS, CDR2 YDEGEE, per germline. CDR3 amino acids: CASSLRGRGQETQYF. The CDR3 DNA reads TGTGCCAGCAGCTTACGGGGCAGGGGGCAGGAGACCCAGTACTTC.

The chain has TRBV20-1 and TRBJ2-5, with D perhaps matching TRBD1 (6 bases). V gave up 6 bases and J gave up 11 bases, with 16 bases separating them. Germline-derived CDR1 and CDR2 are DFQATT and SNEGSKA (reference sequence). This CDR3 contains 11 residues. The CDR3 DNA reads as TGCAGTGCCCTCAACAGGGTGTCTCAGTACTTC. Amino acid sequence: CSALNRVSQYF.

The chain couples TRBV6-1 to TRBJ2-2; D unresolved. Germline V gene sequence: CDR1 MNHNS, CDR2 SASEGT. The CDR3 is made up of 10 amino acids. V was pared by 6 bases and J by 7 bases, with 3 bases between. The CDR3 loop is CASRFGELFF. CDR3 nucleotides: TGTGCCAGCAGGTTCGGGGAGCTGTTTTTT.

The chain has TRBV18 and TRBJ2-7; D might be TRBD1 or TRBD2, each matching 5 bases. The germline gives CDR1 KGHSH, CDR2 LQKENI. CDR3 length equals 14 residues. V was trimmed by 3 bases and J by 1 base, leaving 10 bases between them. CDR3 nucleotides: TGTGCCAGCTCACCTCGGGACCGTTCCTACGAGCAGTACTTC. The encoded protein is CASSPRDRSYEQYF.

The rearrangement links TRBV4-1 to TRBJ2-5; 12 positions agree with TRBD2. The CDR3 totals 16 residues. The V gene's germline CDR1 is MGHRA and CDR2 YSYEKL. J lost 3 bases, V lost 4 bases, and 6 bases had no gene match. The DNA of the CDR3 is TGCGCCAGCAGCCCCCTAGCGGGAGGGGGAGAAGAGACCCAGTACTTC. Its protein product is CASSPLAGGGEETQYF.

DNA of the CDR3: TGTGCCAGCAGCCAACAGGGGGCTAACTATGGCTACACCTTC. This translates into CASSQQGANYGYTF. This sequence joins TRBV7-2 and TRBJ1-2, with 8 bases lining up with TRBD1. CDR3 length equals 14 residues. Per germline, CDR1 SGHTA and CDR2 FQGNSA. V shed 5 bases and J 0 bases; nucleotides not matched to a gene: 2.